What follows describes a single T cell receptor (beta chain). Its antigen is currently unknown. For each donor, at least one pre-ART and at least two post-ART PBMC samples were available. The sample is drawn from a study of long-term antiretroviral therapy in people with HIV. Study as a whole: Collection dates of the earliest samples fall about a decade before the 2015 immediate-ART recommendation.

The assay used was immunoSEQ (version v3.0), run at survey level. Sequencing aimed at roughly 40,000-50,000 T-cell genomes per sample. Profiling relied on immunoSEQ multiplex PCR, and the TCRdb table lists in-frame clones only, not all of them. The table has around 21,000 clones, about nine tenths seen once; the top ten hold about 9.3%. CDR3 length equals 14 residues. CDR1 and CDR2 (germline): SGDLS, YYNGEE. Between the trimmed V and J ends, which lost 2 bases and 8 bases, there was a span of 16 bases. Findings and caveats of the study: Blood in the study was drawn between the mid-2000s and the late 2010s, possibly under older ART regimens, which may be less effective than current ones.

This specimen was unsorted PBMCs, taken about 4.6 years before starting antiretroviral therapy. The sequence was obtained from a woman aged 25 to 39 with HIV. V is TRBV9 and J is TRBJ1-2; TRBD1 might be the D (5 bases). The CDR3 coding sequence is TGTGCCAGCAGCGTTGACCGAATCAGGGAAGGCTACACCTTC. This translates into CASSVDRIREGYTF.